This TCR beta chain comes out of a study of shared clonotypes between healthy human individuals. Assay: immunoSEQ multiplex PCR; the TCRdb copy retains only in-frame clones and omits some. The sample lists some 500,000 clones, 95% to 96% occurring once. The CDR3 contains 14 residues. V was clipped by 6 bases and J by 2 bases, with 14 bases between them. The germline V gene has CDR1 MDHEN and CDR2 SYDVKM. The clonotype was recovered from a woman in her twenties or thirties in good health. What was sequenced was naive CD4+ T cells sorted from blood. Subset of the sample: CD45RA+ positively selected. The chain combines TRBV28 with TRBJ2-7, with a tentative D call TRBD1 (5 bases). The CDR3 DNA sequence: TGTGCCAGCAGCTCGACGACAGTCCCCTACGAGCAGTACTTC. Its protein product is CASSSTTVPYEQYF.